These T cell receptor beta chains were read from a single sample in a study of T cell responses to AZD1222 COVID-19 vaccine. Only in-frame clones appear in the TCRdb table, and some are missing; sequencing was by immunoSEQ multiplex PCR. The sample lists more than 100,000 clones, 88% seen once, with less than 6% in the top ten. The sample here was peripheral blood, taken on day 0 of AZD1222 vaccination. These receptors all stem from an adult in good health. Both conserved end residues are part of each CDR3. Each record gives: D gene, J gene, V gene, clone size, CDR3 protein, CDR3 DNA. D genes are given only for firm matches. Size tells how often a clone was seen (once, few, many) or the class of an expanded clone, and some rows leave it out.

NA,TRBJ1-1,TRBV12-3/TRBV12-4,NA,CASRLTATEAFF,TGTGCCAGCAGATTAACTGCGACTGAAGCTTTCTTT
TRBD1,TRBJ2-6,TRBV19,NA,CASSIGPGQGVIDGANVLTF,TGTGCCAGTAGTATAGGGCCCGGACAGGGGGTAATTGATGGGGCCAACGTCCTGACTTTC
NA,TRBJ1-5,TRBV2,NA,CASSELGLQPQHF,TGTGCCAGCAGTGAATTGGGGTTGCAGCCCCAGCATTTT
NA,TRBJ1-5,TRBV27,once,CASSLQGGQPQHF,TGTGCCAGCAGTTTACAGGGTGGCCAGCCCCAGCATTTT
TRBD2,TRBJ2-6,TRBV27,NA,CASRAQGLAGANVLTF,TGTGCCAGCAGAGCACAGGGACTAGCTGGGGCCAACGTCCTGACTTTC
TRBD1,TRBJ1-1,TRBV11-3,NA,CASSMGQGTNTEAFF,TGTGCCAGCAGCATGGGACAGGGGACGAACACTGAAGCTTTCTTT
TRBD1,TRBJ1-2,TRBV15,NA,CATSRDRGLEEGYTF,TGTGCCACCAGCAGAGATAGGGGGCTGGAGGAGGGCTACACCTTC
NA,TRBJ1-1,TRBV7-3,few,CASSFVGETEAFF,TGTGCCAGCAGCTTTGTGGGAGAGACTGAAGCTTTCTTT
TRBD2,TRBJ2-5,TRBV5-1,NA,CASSLNGGATETQYF,TGCGCCAGCAGCTTGAACGGGGGGGCCACGGAGACCCAGTACTTC
NA,TRBJ2-4,TRBV10-3,NA,CAISEEGRKNIQYF,TGTGCCATCAGTGAGGAGGGCCGAAAAAACATTCAGTACTTC
TRBD1,TRBJ1-6,TRBV28,few,CASSLGQGSSPLHF,TGTGCCAGCAGTTTAGGACAGGGGTCTTCACCCCTCCACTTT
TRBD1,TRBJ1-1,TRBV5-6,few,CASSLVGGFTTTEAFF,TGTGCCAGCAGCTTGGTAGGGGGCTTTACTACCACTGAAGCTTTCTTT
TRBD1,TRBJ2-7,TRBV18,NA,CASSPPGQGPRGEQYF,TGTGCCAGCTCACCACCGGGACAGGGGCCCAGGGGCGAGCAGTACTTC
TRBD2,TRBJ2-2,TRBV4-3,NA,CASSQTTSPSGGAGGELFF,TGCGCCAGCAGCCAAACCACCTCCCCTAGCGGGGGGGCCGGCGGGGAGCTGTTTTTT
TRBD1,TRBJ1-1,TRBV10-3,NA,CAISERQGTGTEAFF,TGTGCCATCAGTGAACGACAGGGGACGGGCACTGAAGCTTTCTTT
TRBD1,TRBJ1-6,TRBV27,NA,CASSWTGSGSPLHF,TGTGCCAGCAGTTGGACAGGGTCTGGGTCACCCCTCCACTTT
TRBD1,TRBJ1-1,TRBV25-1,NA,CASSEAGTGNTEAFF,TGTGCCAGCAGTGAAGCTGGGACAGGGAACACTGAAGCTTTCTTT
TRBD1,TRBJ1-2,TRBV6-5,NA,CASRTTGYGGYTF,TGTGCCAGCAGAACGACAGGGTATGGTGGCTACACCTTC
NA,TRBJ1-2,TRBV18,NA,CASSRDQGGYTF,TGTGCCAGCTCCCGGGATCAGGGAGGCTACACCTTC
NA,TRBJ1-1,TRBV19,NA,CASSSLGVRGTEAFF,TGTGCCAGTAGTTCCCTCGGGGTACGGGGAACTGAAGCTTTCTTT
TRBD1,TRBJ1-5,TRBV6-5,NA,CASSLDRYSNQPQHF,TGTGCCAGCAGTTTGGACAGGTATAGCAATCAGCCCCAGCATTTT
NA,TRBJ2-2,TRBV5-4,NA,CASSLAAGGSYGELFF,TGTGCCAGCAGCTTGGCAGCAGGGGGGTCGTACGGGGAGCTGTTTTTT
TRBD2,TRBJ2-7,TRBV6-1,NA,CASSEAGGDYEQYF,TGTGCCAGCAGTGAAGCGGGGGGGGATTACGAGCAGTACTTC
NA,TRBJ2-7,TRBV11-2,NA,CASSSSVDEQYF,TGTGCCAGCAGCTCCTCAGTCGACGAGCAGTACTTC
NA,TRBJ1-5,TRBV28,NA,CASSPGDVDQPQHF,TGTGCCAGCAGCCCAGGGGATGTTGATCAGCCCCAGCATTTT
NA,TRBJ2-3,TRBV15,NA,CATSREFGSSTDTQYF,TGTGCCACCAGCAGAGAGTTTGGCAGTAGCACAGATACGCAGTATTTT
TRBD1,TRBJ2-7,TRBV19,NA,CASSTIFGQDYEQYF,TGTGCCAGTAGTACTATTTTCGGACAGGACTACGAGCAGTACTTC